Below are 31 T cell receptor beta chains sequenced from a single sample in a study of T-cell reconstitution after alpha-beta-depleted transplantation in children. Researchers prepared the TCRbeta library using unique molecular identifiers, the study reports. Each CDR3 protein gets one entry after TCRdb re-called the PCR reads with MiXCR. The profile shows roughly 89,000 distinct CDR3 sequences, more than 9% of them singletons. The sequenced sample was PBMCs from the stem cell graft donor, obtained from the stem cell graft. These receptor sequences come from a human donor who donated a stem cell graft to a child with inherited bone marrow failure.

The V call is TRBV10-3, the J call TRBJ2-7; D uncertain. V was pared by 0 bases and J by 2 bases, with 2 bases between. The CDR3 runs to 12 residues. From germline, CDR1 is ENHRY and CDR2 SYGVKD. The CDR3 reads CAISESPYEQYF. CDR3 DNA: TGTGCCATCAGTGAGTCTCCCTACGAGCAGTACTTC.

V gene TRBV19 combines with J gene TRBJ2-3; D is unclear. The CDR3 length is 14 residues. The V and J ends lost 3 bases and 1 base respectively, with 8 bases between them. The V gene's germline CDR1 is LNHDA and CDR2 SQIVND (reference sequence). In DNA form, the CDR3 reads TGTGCCAGTAGTATGAGGAGCGGCACAGATACGCAGTATTTT. It is translated as CASSMRSGTDTQYF.

This clonotype was found many times. The J gene is TRBJ2-2, the V gene TRBV19, with D unclear. The CDR3 is 14 residues long. V lost 3 bases, J lost 0 bases, and 5 bases lay in between. Germline-derived CDR1 and CDR2 are LNHDA and SQIVND (reference sequence). The CDR3 DNA sequence: TGTGCCAGTAGTATTCAGACGAACACCGGGGAGCTGTTTTTT. Protein sequence: CASSIQTNTGELFF. The full variable domain, rest sourced from reference TRBV19 and TRBJ2-2, is DGGITQSPKYLFRKEGQNVTLSCEQNLNHDAMYWYRQDPGQGLRLIYYSQIVNDFQKGDIAEGYSVSREKKESFPLTVTSAQKNPTAFYLCASSIQTNTGELFFGEGSRLTVL.

V usage is TRBV19 and J usage is TRBJ2-1; tentatively, D is TRBD1 (6 bases). The CDR3 runs 14 residues. Germline V lookup: CDR1 LNHDA, CDR2 SQIVND (reference sequence). V shed 6 bases and J shed 4 bases, with 13 bases lying between them. CDR3 residues: CASRRQAVYNEQFF. The CDR3 coding sequence is TGTGCCAGTAGGAGACAGGCTGTATACAATGAGCAGTTCTTC.

The sample holds many counts of this clonotype. CDR3 in DNA: TGTGCCAGCAGCTTAGCGCACAGACCCTACGAGCAGTACTTC. It specifies CASSLAHRPYEQYF. The V call is TRBV7-2, the J call TRBJ2-7; D is unresolved. V was clipped by 0 bases and J by 2 bases, with 8 bases between them. Germline-derived CDR1 and CDR2 are SGHTA and FQGNSA. CDR3 size: 14 residues.

This clonotype was counted only a few times. The rearrangement joins TRBV7-3 to TRBJ2-2, with D perhaps matching TRBD1 (5 bases). The CDR3 spans 15 residues. With 5 bases removed from V and 0 bases from J, the gap between germline ends came to 10 bases. CDR1 and CDR2 from the germline V gene are SGHTA and FQGTGA. The CDR3 region has the DNA TGTGCCAGCAGCGCGACAGAGGCGAACACCGGGGAGCTGTTTTTT. Translating it yields CASSATEANTGELFF.

Many counts were recorded for this clonotype. The rearrangement uses TRBV29-1 and TRBJ2-7; maybe TRBD2 (7 bases). This CDR3 is built from 15 residues. V was pared by 4 bases and J by 5 bases, with 21 bases between. Germline CDR1 is SQVTM and CDR2 is ANQGSEA. The CDR3 region has the DNA TGCAGCGTTGTCGCCGGGGGGCGTGGGGTCCACGAGCAGTACTTC. Protein product: CSVVAGGRGVHEQYF.

This clonotype was seen at least ten times. Here the CDR3 reads CSALGGEEPQHF. CDR3 coding DNA: TGCAGTGCCCTGGGGGGTGAAGAGCCCCAGCATTTT. The V call is TRBV20-1, the J call TRBJ1-5, with a weak D call TRBD1 (5 bases). The ends were cut back, 6 bases at V and 8 bases at J, with 14 bases in the middle. The CDR3 runs 12 residues. Per germline, CDR1 DFQATT and CDR2 SNEGSKA (reference sequence).

This clonotype has a count of ten or more. The J gene is TRBJ2-2, the V gene TRBV10-3, with no clear D. This CDR3 comprises 12 residues. Germline lookup yields CDR1 ENHRY and CDR2 SYGVKD. In nucleotides, the CDR3 is TGTGCGGCTGGATTAGGAGCCGGGGAGCTGTTTTTT. Translated, it gives CAAGLGAGELFF.

This clonotype was seen at least ten times. The rearrangement links TRBV5-6 to TRBJ2-5, with 10 bases lining up with TRBD2. Trimming took 2 bases from V and 2 from J; bases not matched to a gene: 9. Germline V lookup: CDR1 SGHDT, CDR2 YYEEEE. This CDR3 region has 17 residues. Written as DNA, the CDR3 is TGTGCCAGCAGCTTACCGGGACTAGCGAAGATACAAGAGACCCAGTACTTC. This sequence encodes CASSLPGLAKIQETQYF.

This clonotype was recorded at least ten times. CDR3 nucleotides: TGTGCCAGCACTGGGACGCCACGGTACGAGCAGTACTTC. Translation: CASTGTPRYEQYF. The chain employs TRBV28 and TRBJ2-7, with D perhaps matching TRBD1 or TRBD2 (5 bases each). CDR3 length: 13 amino acids. V was pared by 7 bases and J by 4 bases, with 14 bases between. CDR1 and CDR2 from the germline V gene are MDHEN and SYDVKM.

A few counts support this clonotype. V is TRBV6-2 or TRBV6-3 and J is TRBJ2-7; maybe TRBD2 (5 bases). V was cut by 2 bases and J by 2 bases, with 10 bases left in between. The CDR3 is 14 amino acids. CDR1 and CDR2 from the germline V gene are MNHEY and SVGEGT. The CDR3 reads CASSYEDSTYEQYF. DNA of the CDR3: TGTGCCAGCAGTTACGAGGACTCGACCTACGAGCAGTACTTC.

This clonotype was recorded at least ten times. This sequence joins TRBV4-3 and TRBJ2-7; no definite D call. The CDR3 spans 13 residues. Germline lookup yields CDR1 LGHNA and CDR2 YSLEER. The V and J ends lost 0 bases and 3 bases respectively, with 6 bases between them. This chain's CDR3 is CASSQDIGYEQYF. The DNA of the CDR3 is TGCGCCAGCAGCCAAGATATTGGCTACGAGCAGTACTTC.

Ten or more counts support this clonotype. This chain connects TRBV5-5 to TRBJ2-3; TRBD1 might be the D (6 bases). CDR1 and CDR2 from the germline V gene are SGHKS and YYEKEE (reference sequence). This CDR3 is 13 amino acids long. Trimming shortened V by 2 bases and J by 7 bases, and 11 bases separated the two germline ends. The DNA for the CDR3 is TGTGCCAGCAGCTTAGCTACAGGGAATACGCAGTATTTT. Its translation: CASSLATGNTQYF.

In its sample, this clonotype was seen many times. V and J are TRBV10-3 and TRBJ1-4; unclear D gene. Germline CDR1 ENHRY, CDR2 SYGVKD. Trimming removed 3 bases from V and 4 bases from J, with 9 bases in between. This CDR3 spans 14 amino acids. The CDR3 DNA sequence: TGTGCCATCAGTGAAGAACGGATTAATGAAAAACTGTTTTTT. This encodes CAISEERINEKLFF.

This clonotype showed up many times. The chain couples TRBV9 to TRBJ2-3; weak D call: TRBD2 (6 bases). The CDR3 covers 15 residues. Germline V lookup: CDR1 SGDLS, CDR2 YYNGEE. V lost 0 bases, J lost 6 bases, and 14 bases lay in between. CDR3 loop: CASSVGPTSPDTQYF. DNA of the CDR3: TGTGCCAGCAGCGTAGGCCCCACTAGCCCCGATACGCAGTATTTT.

This clonotype has at least ten counts. The chain links TRBV6-5 to TRBJ2-1; no clear D. V was shortened by 0 bases and J by 6 bases, with 6 bases between the two germline ends. Germline-derived CDR1 and CDR2 are MNHEY and SVGAGI. The CDR3 runs 13 residues. DNA for the CDR3: TGTGCCAGCAGTTACTCTCGCTTCAATGAGCAGTTCTTC. Translation: CASSYSRFNEQFF.

This clonotype was observed many times. The chain has TRBV5-1 and TRBJ2-6; D is unresolved. The CDR3 is 17 amino acids. Between the trimmed V and J ends, which lost 2 bases and 0 bases, there was a span of 12 bases. From germline, CDR1 is SGHRS and CDR2 YFSETQ. The DNA of the CDR3 is TGCGCCAGCAGCTTTCTGGGTCCCTCCTCTGGGGCCAACGTCCTGACTTTC. Protein product: CASSFLGPSSGANVLTF.

This clonotype has at least ten counts. The chain carries TRBV7-3 and TRBJ2-5; 8 nucleotides match TRBD1. The length of the CDR3 is 16 residues. V was pared by 5 bases and J by 2 bases, with 10 bases of the junction left unmatched. The germline CDR1 and CDR2 sequences are SGHTA and FQGTGA. CDR3 sequence (DNA): TGTGCCAGCAGCCAGACAGGGGTGGGTGGGCAAGAGACCCAGTACTTC. Its protein is CASSQTGVGGQETQYF.

This clonotype appeared many times. The chain combines TRBV4-2 with TRBJ1-2; no firm D call. CDR1 LGHNA and CDR2 YNFKEQ come from the germline V gene. The CDR3 has 12 residues. V was trimmed by 0 bases and J by 8 bases, leaving 7 bases between them. The CDR3 spells CASSQEGIGYTF. The CDR3, as DNA: TGTGCCAGCAGCCAAGAAGGGATAGGCTACACCTTC.

This clonotype was counted at least ten times. The chain employs TRBV19 and TRBJ1-5, with D perhaps TRBD1 (5 bases). This CDR3 region has 15 residues. Germline assignment: CDR1 LNHDA and CDR2 SQIVND (reference sequence). Trimming cost V 6 bases and J 4 bases, with 16 bases left between them. The CDR3 DNA follows: TGTGCCAGTAGATCCGGGACCGGGGGAAATCAGCCCCAGCATTTT. Amino acids: CASRSGTGGNQPQHF.

The chain employs TRBV19 and TRBJ1-1, with 8 nucleotides matching TRBD1. J gave up 4 bases and V 0 bases, and 10 bases lay outside the gene matches. Germline lookup yields CDR1 LNHDA and CDR2 SQIVND (reference sequence). This CDR3 is built from 17 residues. CDR3 nucleotides: TGTGCCAGTAGTATAGATCTGGAGACAGGGGTCTTCACTGAAGCTTTCTTT. It yields the protein CASSIDLETGVFTEAFF.

Regarding this clonotype: A read error may be the cause here, since a much bigger clone is one base away. The rearrangement links TRBV20-1 to TRBJ1-2; D is undetermined. Germline-derived CDR1 and CDR2 are DFQATT and SNEGSKA (reference sequence). Trimming took 0 bases from V and 2 from J, leaving 13 bases between them. The CDR3 extends over 15 amino acids. DNA of the CDR3: TGCAGTGCTAGAGATCTGCTAGGACGAAACTATGGCTACACCTTC. As protein: CSARDLLGRNYGYTF.

Ten or more counts support this clonotype. J is TRBJ2-1 and V is TRBV7-8; 9 bases agree with TRBD2. CDR3 length equals 17 residues. Germline V gene lookup returns CDR1 SGHVS and CDR2 FQNEAQ. Germline trimming cut 3 bases from V and 6 bases from J; bases unmatched to any gene: 12. CDR3 nucleotide sequence: TGTGCCAGCAGCTTCCAAACCGGGACTAGCTCCCTCAATGAGCAGTTCTTC. It is translated as CASSFQTGTSSLNEQFF.

This clonotype was counted many times. V is TRBV5-1 and J is TRBJ2-2; unclear D gene. Germline loops: CDR1 SGHRS, CDR2 YFSETQ. The CDR3 loop spans 16 amino acids. Trimming removed 2 bases from V and 7 bases from J, with 18 bases in between. CDR3 region: CASSLGSRSWSGELFF. In DNA, the CDR3 is TGCGCCAGCAGCTTAGGCTCCCGCTCGTGGAGCGGGGAGCTGTTTTTT.

This clonotype was found many times. The chain employs TRBV20-1 and TRBJ2-1, with 9 bases aligning to TRBD2. The germline CDR1 and CDR2 sequences are DFQATT and SNEGSKA (reference sequence). V lost 3 bases to trimming and J lost 7 bases; unmatched junction nucleotides: 19. This CDR3 is built from 18 residues. The CDR3 sequence is CSARATSGRLRGENEQFF. The CDR3 DNA follows: TGCAGTGCTAGGGCGACTAGCGGACGGCTACGGGGTGAGAATGAGCAGTTCTTC.

This clonotype showed up many times. J is TRBJ2-4 and V is TRBV6-6; perhaps TRBD2 as D (5 bases). Germline V CDR1 and CDR2: MNHNY, SVGAGI (reference sequence). This CDR3 is built from 11 residues. V shed 6 bases and J shed 7 bases, with 7 bases lying between them. CDR3 bases: TGTGCCAGCAGCCCGGGGAACATTCAGTACTTC. Residues: CASSPGNIQYF.

This clonotype has a count of ten or more. The genes are TRBV11-2 and TRBJ1-1; TRBD1 aligns across 7 bases. Trimming took 2 bases from V and 8 from J; bases not matched to a gene: 14. This CDR3 has 16 amino acids. Germline V gene sequence: CDR1 SGHAT, CDR2 FQNNGV. The CDR3 DNA reads as TGTGCCAGCAGCTTATGGGACAGAATTGAACACTTCGAAGCTTTCTTT. Protein product: CASSLWDRIEHFEAFF.

This clonotype was counted many times. The J gene is TRBJ2-2, the V gene TRBV27; D is unclear. In germline, CDR1 is MNHEY, CDR2 SMNVEV (reference sequence). The CDR3 runs 14 residues. V was cut by 5 bases and J by 1 base, with 8 bases left in between. The CDR3 loop reads CASSLFWNTGELFF. In DNA form, the CDR3 reads TGTGCCAGCAGTCTTTTTTGGAACACCGGGGAGCTGTTTTTT.

The chain joins TRBV28 to TRBJ1-5; D unclear. V was shortened by 5 bases and J by 0 bases, with 14 bases between the two germline ends. The CDR3 runs 16 residues. Germline lookup yields CDR1 MDHEN and CDR2 SYDVKM. CDR3 residues: CASSRVTEYSNQPQHF. The CDR3 DNA sequence: TGTGCCAGCAGTAGGGTAACGGAGTATAGCAATCAGCCCCAGCATTTT.

This clonotype came up a few times. The V call is TRBV6-5, the J call TRBJ2-1, with unresolved D. The V gene lost 2 bases and the J gene lost 1 base, with 9 bases spanning the gap. The CDR3 spans 15 residues. Per germline, CDR1 MNHEY and CDR2 SVGAGI. The CDR3 DNA is TGTGCCAGCAGTTACAGTTGGGCGTCCTACAATGAGCAGTTCTTC. Amino acids: CASSYSWASYNEQFF.